This T cell receptor (beta chain) was sequenced during a study of blood T cell repertoires in COVID-19. In the original processing: Estimates of nucleated cell counts were drawn from the amplification of reference gene primers. Produced via immunoSEQ multiplex PCR; TCRdb's table is partial and in-frame only. V and J calls and clone size are as listed in that table; D and trimming were resolved from the DNA. The sample records roughly 220,000 clones, roughly 89% being singletons. This CDR3 is built from 13 residues. V was trimmed by 4 bases and J by 10 bases, leaving 15 bases between them. The germline V gene has CDR1 SGDLS and CDR2 YYNGEE.

Source material: peripheral blood. The chain carries TRBV9 and TRBJ2-1, with a possible D match to TRBD1 (5 bases). The clonotype comes from a young man who had recovered from COVID-19. DNA of the CDR3: TGTGCCAGCAGCCCACCCCCGACAGAGGAGCAGTTCTTC. Translation gives CASSPPPTEEQFF.